The source of this T cell receptor (beta chain) is a study of cytomegalovirus exposure and HLA in healthy donors. The overall study: Per a later analysis, the roughly 670 first-cohort and 120 validation repertoires shared one platform.

Sequencing used immunoSEQ multiplex PCR; TCRdb keeps in-frame clones, though not all of them. The sample yields about 160,000 clones, roughly nine tenths seen once. As concerns this clone: Its antigen is not identified.

The CDR3 covers 14 residues. The germline V gene encodes CDR1 MDHEN and CDR2 SYDVKM. The germline V and J ends were trimmed by 2 bases and 0 bases, with 8 bases remaining between them. Study-wide results and limits: Specific recognition of CMV antigens was confirmed in vitro for a few chains (all CMV-associated). Fewer than 200 TCR beta chains were listed as cytomegalovirus-associated. Per published reports, the classifier diagnosed cytomegalovirus status with high specificity and sensitivity.

The V gene is TRBV28, the J gene TRBJ2-7; TRBD2 is a possible D gene (5 bases). The receptor was isolated from a young woman in good health and CMV-seropositive. The sequenced sample was PBMCs. CDR3 residues: CASSLPGSSYEQYF. The DNA of the CDR3 is TGTGCCAGCAGTTTACCGGGGAGCTCCTACGAGCAGTACTTC.